This T cell receptor beta chain came from a study of identical twins. TCRdb used MiXCR to reprocess the 5' RACE reads, holding one entry per CDR3 protein. This sample yields approximately 890,000 distinct CDR3 sequences, of which roughly an eighth are seen a single time; roughly 1.6% belongs to the top ten. This clonotype was observed many times. The CDR3 has 17 residues. CDR1 SGHRS and CDR2 YFSETQ come from the germline V gene. Between the trimmed V and J ends, which lost 4 bases and 0 bases, there was a span of 17 bases. The same sample was also used in a study of yellow fever vaccine responses in identical twins.

The sequenced sample consisted of PBMCs. The rearrangement links TRBV5-1 to TRBJ2-1, with D maybe TRBD2 (6 bases). The receptor was derived from a woman in her late teens or twenties in good health. The CDR3 protein is CASSTLGLPSSYNEQFF. For the CDR3, the DNA is TGCGCCAGCAGCACTCTGGGACTTCCGAGCTCCTACAATGAGCAGTTCTTC.